Listed here is a single T cell receptor beta chain. The antigen is undetermined. A multiplex PCR was run with 60 Vbeta primers and 13 Jbeta primers. The table came from immunoSEQ multiplex PCR; TCRdb's copy has only in-frame clones and leaves some out. The table lists around 150,000 clones, more than 70% of them singletons, with less than 9.5% in the top ten. This record belongs to a study of cytomegalovirus exposure and HLA in healthy donors. The length of the CDR3 is 12 residues. Per the germline V gene, CDR1 is SGHTA and CDR2 is FQGNSA. Deletions cut 5 bases from V and 8 bases from J, with 12 bases between. General study findings and limits: The likely origin of a cluster of highly shared sequence variants was a sequencing artifact. The authors confirmed in vitro that a few CMV-associated chains were specific for CMV antigens.

Input material: PBMCs. This chain links TRBV7-2 with TRBJ1-1, with a possible D match to TRBD1 (6 bases). The sequence derives from a woman between 40 and 50 years old in good health and CMV-seropositive. The CDR3 region has the DNA TGTGCCAGCAGCCCCGGACAGCAAGAAGCTTTCTTT. This encodes CASSPGQQEAFF.